One sample yielded the 30 T cell receptor beta chains listed below, sequenced in a study of blood T cell repertoires in COVID-19. This table comes from immunoSEQ multiplex PCR, and its TCRdb copy is limited to in-frame clones, with some not included. The profile shows around 340,000 clones, about 88% of them singletons. Sequencing was performed on peripheral blood. These receptors were collected from a woman aged 60-75 years with COVID-19, enrolled during active disease.

In this sample, this clone turned up a few times. V and J are TRBV7-9 and TRBJ1-3, with D possibly matching TRBD1 (5 bases). The V gene lost 5 bases and the J gene lost 4 bases, with 12 bases spanning the gap. There are 14 residues in the CDR3. Germline values: CDR1 SEHNR, CDR2 FQNEAQ (reference sequence). The DNA for the CDR3 is TGTGCCAGCAGCCCCGGACACACCGGAAACACCATATATTTT. This sequence encodes CASSPGHTGNTIYF.

The chain carries TRBV11-3 and TRBJ2-2; 7 positions agree with TRBD2. CDR1 SGHNT and CDR2 YENEEA come from the germline V gene. The CDR3 is made up of 19 amino acids. V shed 1 base, J shed 4 bases, and the junction held 15 bases outside the gene matches. DNA for the CDR3: TGTGCCAGCAGCTTAGTACCGCCCGGGAGGACGGGATTCACCGGGGAGCTGTTTTTT. Translated: CASSLVPPGRTGFTGELFF.

The V gene is TRBV27, the J gene TRBJ2-1; the match to TRBD2 covers 10 bases. The germline V gene has CDR1 MNHEY and CDR2 SMNVEV (reference sequence). The CDR3 is 15 amino acids. V lost 6 bases and J lost 2; bases outside the gene matches: 4. The CDR3, as DNA: TGTGCCAGCAGGAACGGACTAGCGGCCTACAATGAGCAGTTCTTC. Protein sequence: CASRNGLAAYNEQFF.

This clone was recorded only once. The gene calls are TRBV13 and TRBJ2-7; tentatively, D is TRBD1 (5 bases). V was pared by 1 base and J by 2 bases, with 15 bases between. The CDR3 is 16 residues long. Germline V CDR1 and CDR2: PRHDT, FYEKMQ (reference sequence). CDR3 sequence (DNA): TGTGCCAGCAGCTTAGCCCTGGGGCAGCGACCCTACGAGCAGTACTTC. Amino acid sequence: CASSLALGQRPYEQYF.

The genes are TRBV6-6 and TRBJ2-7; 10 nucleotides match TRBD2. V shed 4 bases, J shed 5 bases, and the junction held 11 bases outside the gene matches. Germline lookup yields CDR1 MNHNY and CDR2 SVGAGI (reference sequence). The CDR3 totals 16 residues. DNA of the CDR3: TGTGCCAGCAGTTTCAGACTAGCGGGTACCGACGACGAGCAGTACTTC. The encoded protein is CASSFRLAGTDDEQYF.

V usage is TRBV4-1 and J usage is TRBJ2-7, with 11 bases identical to TRBD1. CDR1 is MGHRA, CDR2 YSYEKL, per germline. V was pared by 4 bases and J by 5 bases, with 13 bases of the junction left unmatched. CDR3 size: 17 residues. The CDR3 reads CASSRGTGGLGDNEQYF. CDR3 bases: TGCGCCAGCAGCCGCGGGACAGGGGGTTTGGGGGACAACGAGCAGTACTTC.

This chain connects TRBV5-5 to TRBJ2-7; TRBD2 matches 9 bases. V trimming: 4 bases; J trimming: 0 bases; junction bases outside the gene matches: 8. Germline V gene lookup returns CDR1 SGHKS and CDR2 YYEKEE (reference sequence). This CDR3 contains 16 residues. CDR3 region: CASSLTTSGPSYEQYF. CDR3 nucleotide sequence: TGTGCCAGCAGCCTAACTACTAGCGGGCCCTCCTACGAGCAGTACTTC.

The V gene is TRBV6-5, the J gene TRBJ1-3, with D hard to call. CDR1 is MNHEY and CDR2 is SVGAGI in the germline V gene. The V gene lost 8 bases and the J gene lost 0 bases, with 11 bases spanning the gap. CDR3 length: 14 amino acids. CDR3 loop: CASEAQSSGNTIYF. CDR3 nucleotide sequence: TGTGCCAGCGAGGCCCAGAGCTCTGGAAACACCATATATTTT.

This chain joins TRBV30 and TRBJ1-2; D gene uncertain. V lost 3 bases, J lost 1 base, and 3 bases lay in between. The CDR3 spans 11 residues. CDR1 is GTSNPN, CDR2 SVGIG, per germline (reference sequence). In DNA, the CDR3 is TGTGCCTGGAGCAGTAACTATGGCTACACCTTC. This codes for CAWSSNYGYTF.

The chain employs TRBV5-1 and TRBJ2-1; TRBD1 might be the D (5 bases). The V and J ends lost 3 bases and 6 bases respectively, with 19 bases between them. CDR1 and CDR2 (germline): SGHRS, YFSETQ. The CDR3 covers 16 residues. CDR3 DNA: TGCGCCAGCAGCTACGAATCAGGGTGGATAATCAATGAGCAGTTCTTC. This encodes CASSYESGWIINEQFF.

The chain employs TRBV5-1 and TRBJ1-4; 8 bases map to TRBD1. CDR1 SGHRS and CDR2 YFSETQ come from the germline V gene. CDR3 length equals 14 residues. J was trimmed by 6 bases and V by 4 bases; bases with no gene match: 5. DNA of the CDR3: TGCGCCAGCAGCCCAGGGGGCGCGGATGAAAAACTGTTTTTT. This codes for CASSPGGADEKLFF.

V gene TRBV11-3 combines with J gene TRBJ2-2, with TRBD1 identical over 9 bases. Germline CDR1 SGHNT, CDR2 YENEEA. The V gene end was trimmed by 5 bases and the J gene end by 4 bases; junction bases not matched to a gene: 5. The CDR3 is made up of 15 amino acids. The CDR3 sequence: CASSPDRGATGELFF. The DNA for the CDR3 is TGTGCCAGCAGCCCGGACAGGGGAGCCACCGGGGAGCTGTTTTTT.

The J gene is TRBJ1-5, the V gene TRBV19, with a weak D call TRBD1 (6 bases). From germline, CDR1 is LNHDA and CDR2 SQIVND (reference sequence). This CDR3 is built from 16 residues. With 1 base removed from V and 4 bases from J, the gap between germline ends came to 14 bases. The CDR3 region has the DNA TGTGCCAGTAGTATAGGGAGGGGGGGATTTAATCAGCCCCAGCATTTT. This encodes CASSIGRGGFNQPQHF.

The J gene is TRBJ2-7, the V gene TRBV6-5, with D tentatively TRBD2 (7 bases). CDR3 length: 12 residues. The germline gives CDR1 MNHEY, CDR2 SVGAGI. Trimming pared 11 bases from V and 7 bases from J, leaving 18 bases between. CDR3: CAGVEGGGEQYF. In DNA form, the CDR3 reads TGTGCCGGCGTCGAAGGGGGGGGAGAGCAGTACTTC.

V usage is TRBV19 and J usage is TRBJ2-3; 10 nucleotides match TRBD2. The CDR3 is made up of 13 amino acids. Looked up from germline, CDR1 is LNHDA and CDR2 is SQIVND (reference sequence). The V and J ends lost 7 bases and 8 bases, in that order; junction bases with no gene match: 6. This CDR3 reads CASKSGGARTQYF. The CDR3 bases are TGTGCCAGTAAAAGCGGGGGGGCGCGTACGCAGTATTTT.

This chain links TRBV7-2 with TRBJ2-3; D possibly corresponds to TRBD2 (5 bases). Trimming removed 5 bases from V and 2 bases from J, with 11 bases in between. Germline-derived CDR1 and CDR2 are SGHTA and FQGNSA. This CDR3 is 14 amino acids long. The CDR3 DNA reads as TGTGCCAGCAGCGTTTCGGGGTCCACAGATACGCAGTATTTT. Translation: CASSVSGSTDTQYF.

The CDR3 bases are TGTGCCAGCAGTTACTCACCCACGGGGGACACTGAAGCTTTCTTT. Encoded protein: CASSYSPTGDTEAFF. This chain joins TRBV6-5 and TRBJ1-1; the D gene is possibly TRBD1 (5 bases). Per the germline V gene, CDR1 is MNHEY and CDR2 is SVGAGI. The CDR3 runs 15 residues. The V end was cut by 0 bases, the J end by 3 bases, with 11 bases between.

This sequence joins TRBV9 and TRBJ2-5; D is possibly TRBD1 (5 bases). This CDR3 spans 14 amino acids. Trimming pared 0 bases from V and 2 bases from J, leaving 8 bases between. Germline values: CDR1 SGDLS, CDR2 YYNGEE. CDR3 in amino acids: CASSVATGQETQYF. The CDR3 DNA is TGTGCCAGCAGCGTAGCAACAGGACAAGAGACCCAGTACTTC.

This chain uses TRBV25-1 with TRBJ2-3, with 9 nucleotides matching TRBD2. The CDR3 has 15 residues. The V segment lost 7 bases and the J segment 2 bases; nucleotides outside the gene matches: 7. CDR1 and CDR2 (germline): MGHDK, SYGVNS. The CDR3 nucleotides read TGTGCCAGCATGTGGCGGGGGGGAGACACAGATACGCAGTATTTT. Protein product: CASMWRGGDTDTQYF. The full variable domain, completed using reference TRBV25-1 and TRBJ2-3, is EADIYQTPRYLVIGTGKKITLECSQTMGHDKMYWYQQDPGMELHLIHYSYGVNSTEKGDLSSESTVSRIRTEHFPLTLESARPSHTSQYLCASMWRGGDTDTQYFGPGTRLTVL.

The chain is built from TRBV11-2 and TRBJ1-1, with 10 bases matching TRBD1. Germline CDR1 and CDR2: SGHAT and FQNNGV. The CDR3 is 14 amino acids. With V trimmed by 6 bases and J by 4 bases, 5 bases remained unmatched. The CDR3 DNA reads as TGTGCCAGCAGTGGACAGGGGGTGGGCACTGAAGCTTTCTTT. Translated: CASSGQGVGTEAFF.

The chain recombines TRBV10-3 with TRBJ1-6; D is possibly TRBD1 (5 bases). The CDR3 contains 13 residues. Germline CDR1 is ENHRY and CDR2 is SYGVKD. Between the trimmed V and J ends, which lost 3 bases and 13 bases, there was a span of 13 bases. CDR3 sequence: CAISEGWWGPLHF. Written as DNA, the CDR3 is TGTGCCATCAGTGAAGGGTGGTGGGGCCCCCTCCACTTT.

In its sample, this clone was seen a few times. The gene calls are TRBV5-8 and TRBJ2-2; TRBD1 aligns across 8 bases. J lost 0 bases, V lost 6 bases, and 7 bases had no gene match. Germline loops: CDR1 SGHTS, CDR2 YDEGEE. The CDR3 contains 16 residues. The CDR3 region has the DNA TGTGCCAGCATCAAATGGACAGGGACGAACACCGGGGAGCTGTTTTTT. Translation: CASIKWTGTNTGELFF.

The chain links TRBV29-1 to TRBJ1-1; D call uncertain. From germline, CDR1 is SQVTM and CDR2 ANQGSEA. This CDR3 spans 13 amino acids. The ends were cut back, 6 bases at V and 8 bases at J, with 19 bases in the middle. In nucleotides, the CDR3 is TGCAGCGTGGCCACGACGGGTGCGAGAGAAGCTTTCTTT. Protein sequence: CSVATTGAREAFF.

V and J are TRBV14 and TRBJ2-7; D ambiguous. Germline V CDR1 and CDR2: SGHDN, FVKESK. Trimming removed 3 bases at V and 2 bases at J, with 11 bases between. The CDR3 consists of 14 residues. The CDR3 sequence: CASSHTSGPYEQYF. The DNA of the CDR3 is TGTGCCAGCAGCCACACCAGTGGGCCCTACGAGCAGTACTTC. The full variable domain, in which reference TRBV14 and TRBJ2-7 provide the parts outside the CDR3, is EAGVTQFPSHSVIEKGQTVTLRCDPISGHDNLYWYRRVMGKEIKFLLHFVKESKQDESGMPNNRFLAERTGGTYSTLKVQPAELEDSGVYFCASSHTSGPYEQYFGPGTRLTVT.

The chain carries TRBV25-1 and TRBJ1-2, with D possibly TRBD1 on 6 matching bases. The V end lost 0 bases, the J end lost 7 bases, and 18 bases lay between the germline ends. In germline, CDR1 is MGHDK, CDR2 SYGVNS. The CDR3 is 16 amino acids. CDR3 sequence reads: CASSEYGRGSVRGYTF. CDR3 sequence (DNA): TGTGCCAGCAGTGAATACGGCAGGGGAAGTGTTCGTGGCTACACCTTC.

V is TRBV2 and J is TRBJ1-5, with 9 positions matching TRBD1. CDR3 size: 13 residues. Unmatched junction bases numbered 6, after V lost 8 bases and J lost 7 bases. From germline, CDR1 is SNHLY and CDR2 FYNNEI. The DNA for the CDR3 is TGTGCCAGCGGGGGACAGGGTGAACAGCCCCAGCATTTT. Its translation is CASGGQGEQPQHF.

The chain couples TRBV7-8 to TRBJ1-5; D is ambiguous. This CDR3 is 14 amino acids long. The germline V gene encodes CDR1 SGHVS and CDR2 FQNEAQ. V was cut by 5 bases and J by 1 base, with 9 bases left in between. The CDR3 sequence: CASSPTQSNQPQHF. The CDR3 nucleotides read TGTGCCAGCAGCCCCACTCAAAGCAATCAGCCCCAGCATTTT. Together with reference TRBV7-8 and TRBJ1-5, the CDR3 gives the full variable domain: GAGVSQSPRYKVAKRGQDVALRCDPISGHVSLFWYQQALGQGPEFLTYFQNEAQLDKSGLPSDRFFAERPEGSVSTLKIQRTQQEDSAVYLCASSPTQSNQPQHFGDGTRLSIL.

The CDR3 region is CASSSQGAFYEQYF. The CDR3, as DNA: TGTGCCAGTAGTAGCCAGGGGGCATTTTACGAGCAGTACTTC. The chain combines TRBV19 with TRBJ2-7; TRBD1 matches at 8 bases. This CDR3 region has 14 residues. The germline CDR1 and CDR2 sequences are LNHDA and SQIVND (reference sequence). V lost 4 bases and J lost 4; bases outside the gene matches: 6.

CDR3 sequence: CATSRGNSGGASDTQYF. CDR3 nucleotides: TGTGCCACCAGCAGAGGGAACAGCGGGGGGGCCTCAGATACGCAGTATTTT. The genes are TRBV15 and TRBJ2-3, with 10 bases aligning to TRBD2. This CDR3 contains 17 residues. Trimming took 1 base from V and 4 from J; bases not matched to a gene: 8. CDR1 LNHNV and CDR2 YYDKDF come from the germline V gene (reference sequence).

The rearrangement links TRBV7-6 to TRBJ2-1; maybe TRBD1 (6 bases). CDR1 is SGHVS, CDR2 FNYEAQ, per germline. This CDR3 has 16 amino acids. With 5 bases removed from V and 0 bases from J, the gap between germline ends came to 14 bases. CDR3: CASSELQGASYNEQFF. The CDR3 bases are TGTGCCAGCAGCGAACTACAGGGTGCCTCCTACAATGAGCAGTTCTTC.